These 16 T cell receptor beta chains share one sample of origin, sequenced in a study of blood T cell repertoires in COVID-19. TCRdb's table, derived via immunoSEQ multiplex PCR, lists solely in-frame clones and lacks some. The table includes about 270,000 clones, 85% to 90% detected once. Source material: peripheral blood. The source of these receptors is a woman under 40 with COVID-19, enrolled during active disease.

CDR3 in DNA: TGTGCCAGCCGTTTCAGCGGAACGCAAGAGACCCAGTACTTC. Translating it yields CASRFSGTQETQYF. The chain couples TRBV7-2 to TRBJ2-5, with D maybe TRBD2 (5 bases). Germline values: CDR1 SGHTA, CDR2 FQGNSA. V was clipped by 8 bases and J by 2 bases, with 15 bases between them. The CDR3 loop spans 14 amino acids.

As DNA, the CDR3 is TGTGCCAGCAGTTTATCTGGGACAGGGTGGTACGAGCAGTACTTC. It is translated as CASSLSGTGWYEQYF. The V gene is TRBV27, the J gene TRBJ2-7; 9 bases align to TRBD1. The V gene's germline CDR1 is MNHEY and CDR2 SMNVEV (reference sequence). Germline trimming cut 0 bases from V and 4 bases from J; bases unmatched to any gene: 4. CDR3 length equals 15 residues.

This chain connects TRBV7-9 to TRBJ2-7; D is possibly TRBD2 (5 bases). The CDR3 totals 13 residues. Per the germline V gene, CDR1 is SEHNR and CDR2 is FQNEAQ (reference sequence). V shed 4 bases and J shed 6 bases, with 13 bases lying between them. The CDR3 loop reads CASSSSLRGEQYF. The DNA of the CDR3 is TGTGCCAGCAGCTCTAGCCTCCGAGGCGAGCAGTACTTC.

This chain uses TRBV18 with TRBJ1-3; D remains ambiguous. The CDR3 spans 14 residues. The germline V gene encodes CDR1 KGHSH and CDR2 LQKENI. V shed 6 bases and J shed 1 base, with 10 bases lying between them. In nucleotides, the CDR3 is TGTGCCAGCTCCGACCGGGGTTCTGGAAACACCATATATTTT. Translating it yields CASSDRGSGNTIYF.

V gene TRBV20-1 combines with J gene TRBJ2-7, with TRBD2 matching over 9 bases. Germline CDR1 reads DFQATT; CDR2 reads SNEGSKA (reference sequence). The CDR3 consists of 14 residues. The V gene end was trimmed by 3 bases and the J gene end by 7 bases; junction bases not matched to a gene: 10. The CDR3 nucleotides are TGCAGTGCTAGTGGAGGACTAGCGACAAGGGAGCAGTACTTC. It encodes CSASGGLATREQYF.

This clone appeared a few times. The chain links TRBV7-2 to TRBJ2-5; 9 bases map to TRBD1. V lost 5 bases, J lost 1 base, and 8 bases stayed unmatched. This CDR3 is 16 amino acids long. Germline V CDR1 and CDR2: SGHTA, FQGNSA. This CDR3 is CASSLYPGQGQETQYF. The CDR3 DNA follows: TGTGCCAGCAGCCTATATCCGGGACAGGGCCAAGAGACCCAGTACTTC. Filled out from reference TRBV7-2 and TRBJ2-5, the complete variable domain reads GAGVSQSPSNKVTEKGKDVELRCDPISGHTALYWYRQSLGQGLEFLIYFQGNSAPDKSGLPSDRFSAERTGGSVSTLTIQRTQQEDSAVYLCASSLYPGQGQETQYFGPGTRLLVL.

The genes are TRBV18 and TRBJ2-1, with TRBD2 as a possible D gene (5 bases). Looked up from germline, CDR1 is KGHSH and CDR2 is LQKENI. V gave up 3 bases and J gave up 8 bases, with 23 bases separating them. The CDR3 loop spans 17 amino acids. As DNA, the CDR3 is TGTGCCAGCTCACCCAAAGAGAGCGGCCATGGGGTATATGAGCAGTTCTTC. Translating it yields CASSPKESGHGVYEQFF.

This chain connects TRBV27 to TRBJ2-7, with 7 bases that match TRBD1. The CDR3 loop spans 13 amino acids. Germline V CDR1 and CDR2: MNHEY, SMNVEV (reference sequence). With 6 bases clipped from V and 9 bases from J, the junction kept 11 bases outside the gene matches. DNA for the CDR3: TGTGCCAGCAGCTATGTAACAGGGGATGCGCAGTACTTC. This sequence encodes CASSYVTGDAQYF.

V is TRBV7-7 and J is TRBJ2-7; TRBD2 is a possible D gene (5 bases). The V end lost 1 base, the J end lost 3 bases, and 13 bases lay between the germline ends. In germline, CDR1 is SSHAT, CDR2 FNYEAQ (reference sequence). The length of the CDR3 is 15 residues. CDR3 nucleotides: TGTGCCAGCAGCTTAGAACTGGGAGAAGGCTACGAGCAGTACTTC. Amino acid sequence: CASSLELGEGYEQYF.

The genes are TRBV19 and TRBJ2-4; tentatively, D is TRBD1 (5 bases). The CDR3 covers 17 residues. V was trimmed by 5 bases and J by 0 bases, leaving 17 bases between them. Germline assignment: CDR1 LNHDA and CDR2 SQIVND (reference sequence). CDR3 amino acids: CASSETDFFLAKNIQYF. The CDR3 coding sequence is TGTGCCAGTAGTGAGACAGACTTCTTCCTAGCCAAAAACATTCAGTACTTC.

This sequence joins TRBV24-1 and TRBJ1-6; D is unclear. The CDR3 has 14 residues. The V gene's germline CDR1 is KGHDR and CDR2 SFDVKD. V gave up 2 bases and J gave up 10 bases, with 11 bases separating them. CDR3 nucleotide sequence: TGTGCCACCAGTGATTCCTACCCCGGGTCACCCCTCCACTTT. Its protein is CATSDSYPGSPLHF.

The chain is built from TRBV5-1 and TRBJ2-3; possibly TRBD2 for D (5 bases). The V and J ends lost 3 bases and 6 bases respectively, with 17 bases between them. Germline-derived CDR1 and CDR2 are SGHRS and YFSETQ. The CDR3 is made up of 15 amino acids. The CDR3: CASSSKEGGDDTQYF. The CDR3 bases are TGCGCCAGCAGCTCTAAAGAGGGTGGGGATGATACGCAGTATTTT.

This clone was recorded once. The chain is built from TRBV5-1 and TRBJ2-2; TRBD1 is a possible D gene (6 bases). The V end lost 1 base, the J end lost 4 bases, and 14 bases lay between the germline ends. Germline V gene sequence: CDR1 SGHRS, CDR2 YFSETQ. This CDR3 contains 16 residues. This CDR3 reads CASSLLAGVSTGELFF. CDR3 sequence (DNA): TGCGCCAGCAGCTTGCTTGCAGGGGTCAGCACCGGGGAGCTGTTTTTT.

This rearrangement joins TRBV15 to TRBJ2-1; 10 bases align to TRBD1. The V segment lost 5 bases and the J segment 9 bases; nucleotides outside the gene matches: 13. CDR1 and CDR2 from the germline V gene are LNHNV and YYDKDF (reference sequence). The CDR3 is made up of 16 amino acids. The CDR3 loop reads CATSYSPDRGHPEQFF. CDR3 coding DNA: TGTGCCACCAGCTACTCCCCAGACAGGGGGCACCCTGAGCAGTTCTTC.

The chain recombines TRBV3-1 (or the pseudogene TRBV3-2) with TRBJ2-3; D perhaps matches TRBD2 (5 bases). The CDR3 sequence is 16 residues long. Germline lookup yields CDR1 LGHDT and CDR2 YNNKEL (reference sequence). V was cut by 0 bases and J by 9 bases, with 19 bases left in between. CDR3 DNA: TGTGCCAGCAGCCAAGACTTGACTACGGGTGTCATCACGCAGTATTTT. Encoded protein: CASSQDLTTGVITQYF.

The CDR3 region is CASSLGMTGGEQFF. CDR3 coding DNA: TGTGCCAGCAGCTTAGGTATGACAGGCGGTGAGCAGTTCTTC. This chain links TRBV7-6 with TRBJ2-1, with D maybe TRBD1 (6 bases). Germline lookup yields CDR1 SGHVS and CDR2 FNYEAQ. The CDR3 loop spans 14 amino acids. The V end was cut by 1 base, the J end by 9 bases, with 13 bases between.